This is a list of T cell receptor beta chains from one sample in a study of vaccination and CD4 T cells after COVID-19. TCRdb redid the calling of the PCR reads with MiXCR, one entry per CDR3 protein. The repertoire includes 25,000 to 30,000 distinct CDR3 sequences, roughly 57% of them detected once, and about 15% sits in the top ten. No antigen has been identified for these receptors. This sample comprised CD4+ T cells from blood, cultured in vitro, obtained after SARS-CoV-2 vaccination. The receptors were sampled from a human donor who received a COVID-19 vaccine. The CDR3 runs from the conserved cysteine through the conserved F or W. The D gene is left open where the match is weak. Clone size is not always given. Where it is, it says once, few, many or a class for expanded clones.

TRBJ2-3 NA TRBV24-1 NA CATSDFDSITDTQYF TGTGCCACCAGTGATTTCGACAGTATCACAGATACGCAGTATTTT
TRBJ2-2 NA TRBV6-1 once CASRFRGTGELFF TGTGCCAGCAGATTCCGCGGCACCGGGGAGCTGTTTTTT
TRBJ1-2 NA TRBV2 few CASCGDNYGYTF TGTGCCAGCTGCGGGGATAACTATGGCTACACCTTC
TRBJ1-5 NA TRBV30 few CAWNYGGNQPQHF TGTGCCTGGAATTACGGTGGGAATCAGCCCCAGCATTTT
TRBJ1-2 TRBD1 TRBV2 NA CASSERGPSYGYTF TGTGCCAGCAGTGAAAGGGGGCCGAGCTATGGCTACACCTTC
TRBJ2-3 NA TRBV27 NA CASSLRLAPTDTQYF TGTGCCAGCAGTTTAAGGCTAGCCCCCACAGATACGCAGTATTTT
TRBJ2-5 TRBD1 TRBV20-1 NA CSATRDSQETQYF TGCAGTGCTACTCGGGACAGTCAAGAGACCCAGTACTTC
TRBJ2-5 NA TRBV6-5 NA CASSYDPGLPRAQYF TGTGCCAGCAGTTACGACCCGGGACTCCCCAGGGCCCAGTACTTC
TRBJ2-7 TRBD1 TRBV12-3/TRBV12-4 NA CASSPGQGVVEQYF TGTGCCAGCAGTCCGGGACAGGGGGTTGTTGAGCAGTACTTC
TRBJ1-6 NA TRBV25-1 few CASGDTTSPLHF TGTGCCAGCGGGGACACGACTTCACCCCTCCACTTT
TRBJ2-1 NA TRBV2 NA CASRGQSSYNEQFF TGTGCCAGCAGAGGACAGAGCTCCTACAATGAGCAGTTCTTC
TRBJ1-3 TRBD1 TRBV7-6 NA CASSFTIRTGGTGNTIYF TGTGCCAGCAGCTTTACTATCCGGACAGGTGGGACTGGAAACACCATATATTTT
TRBJ2-3 TRBD2 TRBV7-3 NA CASSLGLAGGGDTQYF TGTGCCAGCAGCTTAGGACTAGCGGGGGGTGGGGATACGCAGTATTTT
TRBJ1-6 TRBD1 TRBV19 few CASSIQGVNSPLHF TGTGCCAGTAGTATACAGGGGGTGAATTCACCCCTCCACTTT
TRBJ1-2 TRBD1 TRBV20-1 few CSARVDREGLNNYGYTF TGCAGTGCTAGAGTTGACAGGGAGGGGTTAAATAACTATGGCTACACCTTC
TRBJ1-2 NA TRBV6-1 NA CASTGWSYGYTF TGTGCCAGCACCGGATGGAGCTATGGCTACACCTTC
TRBJ1-6 TRBD1 TRBV7-6 NA CASSLYAPGRGLTPLHF TGTGCCAGCAGCTTATATGCCCCCGGCAGGGGGTTAACACCCCTCCACTTT
TRBJ1-1 NA TRBV20-1 NA CSASRGTGNTEAFF TGCAGTGCTAGTAGAGGGACGGGAAACACTGAAGCTTTCTTT